This T cell receptor beta chain comes out of a study of CD8 T cells in Susac syndrome. TCR beta from blood CD8+ and CD4+ T cells was sequenced. Patients with stable or active relapsing-remitting disease, all of them treatment-naive, made up the multiple sclerosis controls. Through negative isolation, CD4+ and CD8+ T cells were obtained, while TEMRA cells were enriched using FACS. When the RNA was reverse transcribed, random hexamers were used with an input of about 0.5 to 1 ug. immunoSEQ multiplex PCR amplified TCR beta CDR3 across 54 Vbeta, 13 Jbeta. Via MiXCR, TCRdb re-called the immunoSEQ multiplex PCR reads, giving one row per CDR3 protein. The sample holds around 300,000 distinct CDR3 sequences; over 75% are singletons and the top ten take around 0.2%. The germline V gene has CDR1 MNHEY and CDR2 SVGEGT. The CDR3 sequence is 12 residues long. About this clonotype: A read error may account for a junction end that differs from germline.

This receptor was obtained from a human donor with multiple sclerosis. V usage is TRBV6-2 or TRBV6-3 and J usage is TRBJ2-7; D gene uncertain. Sequenced: CD8+ T cells from PBMCs. The CDR3 sequence: CASSYVGPELYF. The CDR3 DNA reads as TGTGCCAGCAGTTACGTCGGGCCAGAGCTGTACTTC.